These 10 T cell receptor beta chains share one sample of origin, sequenced in a study of Ad26.COV2.S vaccination and SARS-CoV-2 variants. Clones were sequenced by immunoSEQ multiplex PCR, and TCRdb holds only the in-frame ones, with some missing. The data contain almost 400,000 clones, about 91% of them singletons. The treatment here: around 19 received Ad26.COV2.S at low or high dose, single or two shots; five or six received placebo; per-sample allocation not given. Specimens were obtained on day 63 following the first vaccine or placebo injection. The source material was peripheral blood, sampled in a trial of Ad26.COV2.S vaccine versus placebo. The source of these receptors is a person aged 18 to 59 who received the Ad26.COV2.S COVID-19 vaccine or a placebo.

The chain combines TRBV7-3 with TRBJ2-5; D may be TRBD1 (6 bases). V was trimmed by 3 bases and J by 0 bases, leaving 8 bases between them. This CDR3 is built from 14 residues. Germline loops: CDR1 SGHTA, CDR2 FQGTGA. This CDR3 is CASSFNRDQETQYF. The CDR3 DNA reads as TGTGCCAGCAGCTTTAACAGGGACCAAGAGACCCAGTACTTC.

V gene TRBV6-5 combines with J gene TRBJ2-3, with unresolved D. The CDR3 is 14 residues long. The germline V and J ends were trimmed by 5 bases and 2 bases, with 11 bases remaining between them. Germline V lookup: CDR1 MNHEY, CDR2 SVGAGI. The CDR3 sequence: CASSPRWVTDTQYF. DNA for the CDR3: TGTGCCAGCAGTCCCCGGTGGGTCACAGATACGCAGTATTTT.

This rearrangement joins TRBV9 to TRBJ2-3; no reliable D call. V was cut by 0 bases and J by 6 bases, with 11 bases left in between. CDR3 size: 14 residues. Germline loops: CDR1 SGDLS, CDR2 YYNGEE. CDR3: CASSVGPELDTQYF. CDR3 coding DNA: TGTGCCAGCAGCGTAGGACCGGAGTTGGATACGCAGTATTTT.

V usage is TRBV21-1 and J usage is TRBJ2-3. TRBV21-1 is a listed pseudogene. The CDR3 spans 15 residues. In DNA, the CDR3 is TGTGCCACCACCTTTCCAACACGACGGCCAGATACGCAGTATTTT. Protein product: CATTFPTRRPDTQYF.

The chain has TRBV6-2 or TRBV6-3 and TRBJ2-3; D unclear. In germline, CDR1 is MNHEY, CDR2 SVGEGT. The CDR3 loop spans 12 amino acids. V was shortened by 1 base and J by 6 bases, with 5 bases between the two germline ends. As DNA, the CDR3 is TGTGCCAGCAGTTACTGGTCGGATACGCAGTATTTT. Its protein is CASSYWSDTQYF.

The chain combines TRBV6-5 with TRBJ1-2; D might be TRBD1 (5 bases). The germline CDR1 and CDR2 sequences are MNHEY and SVGAGI. Deletions cut 5 bases from V and 4 bases from J, with 14 bases between. This CDR3 comprises 14 residues. DNA for the CDR3: TGTGCCAGCAGTCAGACGAGGGGATCCTATGGCTACACCTTC. It specifies CASSQTRGSYGYTF.

The chain has TRBV11-2 and TRBJ2-1, with 9 positions matching TRBD2. Trimming at V came to 5 bases and at J to 1 base, leaving 0 bases not matched to a gene. The CDR3 totals 14 residues. From germline, CDR1 is SGHAT and CDR2 FQNNGV. The CDR3 sequence is CASSSGRSYNEQFF. The DNA of the CDR3 is TGTGCCAGCAGCAGCGGGAGGTCCTACAATGAGCAGTTCTTC.

The chain links TRBV14 to TRBJ2-3; D remains ambiguous. The germline V and J ends were trimmed by 4 bases and 3 bases, with 20 bases remaining between them. This CDR3 region has 17 residues. From germline, CDR1 is SGHDN and CDR2 FVKESK. DNA for the CDR3: TGTGCCAGCAGCCCTAATGGTCTACGACGCCGGACAGATACGCAGTATTTT. Translation: CASSPNGLRRRTDTQYF.

This clone occurred a few times. CDR3 amino acids: CASTRNTGELFF. The CDR3 region has the DNA TGTGCCAGCACTAGGAACACCGGGGAGCTGTTTTTT. This chain connects TRBV2 to TRBJ2-2; D is unclear. CDR1 is SNHLY and CDR2 is FYNNEI in the germline V gene. V lost 7 bases, J lost 1 base, and 4 bases lay in between. CDR3 length: 12 residues.

The chain carries TRBV27 and TRBJ2-2; maybe TRBD2 (5 bases). V was clipped by 3 bases and J by 5 bases, with 10 bases between them. Germline lookup yields CDR1 MNHEY and CDR2 SMNVEV (reference sequence). The CDR3 runs 14 residues. The CDR3 region has the DNA TGTGCCAGCAGTTTCAGGACGGGGACCGGGGAGCTGTTTTTT. Amino acid sequence: CASSFRTGTGELFF.